This T cell receptor beta chain appears in the sequencing data of a study of blood T cell repertoires in COVID-19. Overall study context: There were acute and convalescent COVID-19 samples, and they came from the United States, Italy and Spain. Sources were T cells, B-cell-depleted T cells, or PBMCs; the material itself was cDNA or gDNA.

Germline loops: CDR1 MDHEN, CDR2 SYDVKM. V lost 5 bases and J 1 base, leaving 17 bases between the germline ends. The CDR3 sequence is 16 residues long. Per the authors' pipeline: Nucleated cell counts were estimated from reference gene primer amplification. Assay: immunoSEQ multiplex PCR; the TCRdb copy retains only in-frame clones and omits some. D and trimming come from the DNA, and the V and J calls and clone size come from that table. The sample contains 68,000 or so clones, roughly 91% of which appear only once. What was sequenced was peripheral blood. V and J are TRBV28 and TRBJ1-1, with D unclear. The source of this sequence is a man aged 50 to 59 with COVID-19, enrolled during active disease. The CDR3 protein is CASSLSPGIRNTEAFF. Written as DNA, the CDR3 is TGTGCCAGCAGTCTCTCCCCCGGGATAAGGAACACTGAAGCTTTCTTT. The full variable domain, its missing parts supplied by reference TRBV28 and TRBJ1-1, is DVKVTQSSRYLVKRTGEKVFLECVQDMDHENMFWYRQDPGLGLRLIYFSYDVKMKEKGDIPEGYSVSREKKERFSLILESASTNQTSMYLCASSLSPGIRNTEAFFGQGTRLTVV.